This T cell receptor (beta chain) is drawn from a study of CD8+CD57+ T cells in acquired aplastic anemia listed by TCRdb under 2018. Study-wide context: On average, sorted CD4+ and CD8+ cells yielded around 3.4 ug of extracted DNA, with a range of about 0.18 to 30 ug. CD8+CD57+ expansion was defined as frequency above the mean frequency observed in healthy subjects.

Patients chosen for sequencing had shown expansion of CD8+CD57+ cells by flow cytometry. Every patient had a diagnosis of severe acquired aplastic anemia based on International Study of Aplastic Anemia and Agranulocytosis and Camitta criteria. Patients had received no therapy at the time of blood sampling. In the study, sorted CD4+ and CD8+ blood T cells from patients with severe aplastic anemia and from healthy subjects underwent deep sequencing of TCR repertoires. In the USA, patient enrollment took place under clinicaltrials.gov protocols 00001620, 01623167, 00001397, 00071045, 00081523 and 00961064. Ficoll-Paque density gradient centrifugation was used to isolate peripheral blood mononuclear cells. Before DNA extraction, CD4+ and CD8+ T cells were sorted by FACS or by magnetic beads. Study-level results and caveats: Nearly 30 CD8+ CDR3 sequences were found in both patients and controls but appeared to be highly expressed in patients and within the immunodominant clones of the patients. CD8+ Simpson's diversity did not differ significantly between patients and healthy controls (P=0.060).

Genomic DNA served as template for TCR beta VDJ combination and CDR3 sequence profiling. TCR repertoire sequencing was run on an Illumina HiSeq 2000. Turning to the authors' computational methods: TRBV/TRBJ rearrangement plots, CDR3 size and DJ length profiles, and Simpson's diversity index were used to evaluate the repertoires. The most abundant DNA sequence in the deep sequencing data was taken as the immunodominant clone. CDR3 amino acid sequences were checked for sharing between subjects and were compared against published repertoires and the VDJdb database. The raw public reads went through TCRdb reprocessing: fastp at Q25, MiXCR clone calling, in-frame beta chains kept. Every distinct CDR3 protein forms one entry, paired with its most common genes and DNA. These V and J calls originate from TCRdb's pipeline instead of the authors' own analysis. The sample table contains 450,000 to 550,000 distinct CDR3 sequences; only one count was recorded for around 32% of them. The ten largest clones take up 0.82% of the sample.

Ten or more counts support this clonotype. Its antigen is unknown. Base qualities are missing; no much larger clone stands one base away. Trimming takes 3 bases from V and 8 bases from J, and the germline ends sit 10 bases apart. The germline V gene sets CDR1 to SQVTM and CDR2 to ANQGSEA. The CDR3 runs 11 amino acids, cysteine and phenylalanine included. Only CDR3 DNA remains: 33 bases, in frame from the first base. Rearrangement joined TRBV29-1 to TRBJ1-2, with the D gene call left open. Material for sequencing was sorted CD4+, CD8+, or CD8+CD57+ T cells (not recorded which) from PBMCs. This TCR was sampled from a human donor with aplastic anemia. CDR3 reads: CSVEKVPGYTF. The DNA is TGCAGCGTTGAGAAGGTACCGGGCTACACCTTC.